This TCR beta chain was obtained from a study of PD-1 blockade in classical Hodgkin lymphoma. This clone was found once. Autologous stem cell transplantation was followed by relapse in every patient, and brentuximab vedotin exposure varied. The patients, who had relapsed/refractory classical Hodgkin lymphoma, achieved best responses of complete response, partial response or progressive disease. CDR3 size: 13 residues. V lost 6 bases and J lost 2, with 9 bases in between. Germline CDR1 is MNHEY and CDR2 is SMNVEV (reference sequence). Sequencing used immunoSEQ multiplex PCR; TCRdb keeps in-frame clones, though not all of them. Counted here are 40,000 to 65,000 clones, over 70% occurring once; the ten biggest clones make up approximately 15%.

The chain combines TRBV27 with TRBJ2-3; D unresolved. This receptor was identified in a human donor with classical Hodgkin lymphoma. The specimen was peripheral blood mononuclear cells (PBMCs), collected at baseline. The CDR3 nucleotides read TGTGCCAGCAGCGCGGAGCCCACAGATACGCAGTATTTT. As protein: CASSAEPTDTQYF.